The 15 T cell receptor beta chains presented below share a single source sample, sequenced in a study of graft-versus-host responses after intestinal transplantation. Their antigen targets remain unknown. Data came from immunoSEQ multiplex PCR; TCRdb stores just in-frame clones and leaves some out. The data show around 89,000 clones, roughly 90% seen once. The sequencing used unstimulated CD8+ T cells sorted from spleen or lymph node cells, collected before transplant. These receptors came from a human donor who was the organ donor for an intestinal transplant.

V gene TRBV4-3 combines with J gene TRBJ2-3; 8 nucleotides line up with TRBD2. Germline values: CDR1 LGHNA, CDR2 YSLEER. J was trimmed by 2 bases and V by 4 bases; bases with no gene match: 5. The CDR3 covers 15 residues. As DNA, the CDR3 is TGCGCCAGCAGCCCCGCAGCGGGGGTCACAGATACGCAGTATTTT. It codes for CASSPAAGVTDTQYF.

This rearrangement joins TRBV2 to TRBJ2-7, with 8 bases aligning to TRBD2. Unmatched junction bases numbered 0, after V lost 6 bases and J lost 2 bases. This CDR3 is built from 12 residues. Germline V gene data show CDR1 as SNHLY and CDR2 as FYNNEI. CDR3 in amino acids: CASRGLAYEQYF. CDR3 nucleotide sequence: TGTGCCAGCAGGGGACTAGCCTACGAGCAGTACTTC.

The V call is TRBV18, the J call TRBJ2-7, with 7 positions matching TRBD1. This CDR3 has 16 residues. V lost 3 bases to trimming and J lost 5 bases; unmatched junction nucleotides: 13. The germline gives CDR1 KGHSH, CDR2 LQKENI. The DNA for the CDR3 is TGTGCCAGCTCACCGGGTAGGGGGCCTTCTCAGGACGAGCAGTACTTC. Residues: CASSPGRGPSQDEQYF. The full variable domain, with the rest looked up from reference TRBV18 and TRBJ2-7, is NAGVMQNPRHLVRRRGQEARLRCSPMKGHSHVYWYRQLPEEGLKFMVYLQKENIIDESGMPKERFSAEFPKEGPSILRIQQVVRGDSAAYFCASSPGRGPSQDEQYFGPGTRLTVT.

The chain joins TRBV4-2 to TRBJ2-3; a weak D match, TRBD2 (6 bases). Trimming stripped 3 bases from V and 7 bases from J, with 20 bases between. The germline gives CDR1 LGHNA, CDR2 YNFKEQ. This CDR3 has 16 amino acids. The CDR3 DNA reads TGTGCCAGCAGCCACAGGGTCAGGACTAAAATTTATACGCAGTATTTT. Translation gives CASSHRVRTKIYTQYF.

Notes on this clone: An end of the junction differs from the germline gene, which may be a read error. The gene calls are TRBV11-2 and TRBJ2-7; weak D call: TRBD2 (7 bases). Germline CDR1 reads SGHAT; CDR2 reads FQNNGV. The CDR3 is 15 amino acids. CDR3 DNA: TGTGCCAGCAGCTTAGTGGAGGGGGGGCCCTATGAGCAGTACTTC. Translation gives CASSLVEGGPYEQYF.

The J gene is TRBJ2-7, the V gene TRBV4-2, with a tentative D call TRBD1 (5 bases). V shed 0 bases and J shed 1 base, with 10 bases lying between them. Germline lookup yields CDR1 LGHNA and CDR2 YNFKEQ. This CDR3 contains 15 residues. For the CDR3, the DNA is TGTGCCAGCAGCCAAGAAGGGGCAGCTTCCTACGAGCAGTACTTC. Protein product: CASSQEGAASYEQYF.

This chain uses TRBV7-3 with TRBJ2-7; 8 positions agree with TRBD1. V shed 0 bases, J shed 5 bases, and the junction held 6 bases outside the gene matches. The CDR3 totals 15 residues. Looked up from germline, CDR1 is SGHTA and CDR2 is FQGTGA. The CDR3 reads CASSLTRQGINEQYF. CDR3 DNA: TGTGCCAGCAGCTTAACTAGACAGGGGATCAACGAGCAGTACTTC.

The chain carries TRBV4-2 and TRBJ2-7, with D possibly being TRBD2 (6 bases). Trimming took 2 bases from V and 2 from J, leaving 13 bases between them. Germline CDR1 LGHNA, CDR2 YNFKEQ. This CDR3 is 15 amino acids long. CDR3 sequence reads: CASSQRLGGTYEQYF. CDR3 nucleotide sequence: TGTGCCAGCAGCCAAAGGCTCGGCGGGACCTACGAGCAGTACTTC.

In this sample, this clone turned up a few times. The chain joins TRBV19 to TRBJ1-5; 8 bases fit TRBD1. The CDR3 runs 15 residues. Germline values: CDR1 LNHDA, CDR2 SQIVND (reference sequence). Trimming at V came to 4 bases and at J to 4 bases, leaving 6 bases not matched to a gene. The CDR3 DNA reads as TGTGCCAGTAGTAGTTTGGACAGGGCGAATCAGCCCCAGCATTTT. Residues: CASSSLDRANQPQHF. Supplemented by reference TRBV19 and TRBJ1-5, the full variable domain reads DGGITQSPKYLFRKEGQNVTLSCEQNLNHDAMYWYRQDPGQGLRLIYYSQIVNDFQKGDIAEGYSVSREKKESFPLTVTSAQKNPTAFYLCASSSLDRANQPQHFGDGTRLSIL.

This clone was seen just once. The rearrangement uses TRBV27 and TRBJ1-5, with D hard to call. V was cut by 1 base and J by 0 bases, with 4 bases left in between. There are 14 residues in the CDR3. The germline CDR1 and CDR2 sequences are MNHEY and SMNVEV (reference sequence). CDR3 DNA: TGTGCCAGCAGTTTATTCTATAGCAATCAGCCCCAGCATTTT. It translates to CASSLFYSNQPQHF.

This chain connects TRBV7-2 to TRBJ1-5, with D unresolved. Trimming cost V 1 base and J 6 bases, with 16 bases left between them. Per germline, CDR1 SGHTA and CDR2 FQGNSA. The CDR3 covers 16 residues. The DNA for the CDR3 is TGTGCCAGCAGCTTAGTTTCATATCCCTTCGGTCAGCCCCAGCATTTT. This translates into CASSLVSYPFGQPQHF.

V gene TRBV5-3 combines with J gene TRBJ2-3, with 7 bases identical to TRBD2. TRBV5-3 is an ORF, with its function uncertain. After removal of 4 bases from V and 4 bases from J, the junction contained 18 bases not matched to a gene. The CDR3 totals 18 residues. CDR3 nucleotide sequence: TGTGCCAGAAGCCTGGGTAAGAGTAGACTAGCTCGGCCAGATACGCAGTATTTT. This encodes CARSLGKSRLARPDTQYF.

The rearrangement uses TRBV7-6 and TRBJ2-2; 12 bases are shared with TRBD2. The CDR3 spans 16 residues. V dropped 5 bases and J dropped 7; count of bases not matched to a gene: 8. Germline CDR1 and CDR2: SGHVS and FNYEAQ. The CDR3 region has the DNA TGTGCCAGCAGCCAACGACTAGCGGGGGCGGACGGGGAGCTGTTTTTT. Encoded protein: CASSQRLAGADGELFF.

The V call is TRBV13, the J call TRBJ1-3; D uncertain. The CDR3 consists of 15 residues. Trimming took 5 bases from V and 0 from J, leaving 11 bases between them. CDR1 is PRHDT and CDR2 is FYEKMQ in the germline V gene (reference sequence). The CDR3 nucleotides are TGTGCCAGCAGCCATACAGAGAGCTCTGGAAACACCATATATTTT. This encodes CASSHTESSGNTIYF. Together with reference TRBV13 and TRBJ1-3, the CDR3 gives the full variable domain: AAGVIQSPRHLIKEKRETATLKCYPIPRHDTVYWYQQGPGQDPQFLISFYEKMQSDKGSIPDRFSAQQFSDYHSELNMSSLELGDSALYFCASSHTESSGNTIYFGEGSWLTVV.

This chain links TRBV9 with TRBJ2-1; a possible D gene is TRBD2 (5 bases). Germline CDR1 SGDLS, CDR2 YYNGEE. The V end was cut by 4 bases, the J end by 10 bases, with 18 bases between. The CDR3 is 14 residues long. Here the CDR3 DNA reads TGTGCCAGCAGCTTAAGCGGCCCGGCCCAAGAGCAGTTCTTC. Its protein is CASSLSGPAQEQFF.